This T cell receptor (beta chain) was captured in a study of T cells after yellow fever vaccination. General observations from the study: A limited proportion of clonotypes was detected within both the CD4 and CD8 compartments. The booster saw the reappearance of most primary-vaccination clones (around 95% CD4, almost 90% CD8).

TCRdb reanalysed the 5' RACE reads using MiXCR and keeps one entry per CDR3 protein. The profile shows a few hundred thousand distinct CDR3 sequences, around 19% of them singletons. There are 16 residues in the CDR3. The V and J ends lost 1 base and 0 bases respectively, with 13 bases between them. Germline CDR1 reads MNHNS; CDR2 reads SASEGT. Of note for this clonotype: Antigen unknown.

This specimen consisted of PBMCs, obtained before the yellow fever booster vaccination. V is TRBV6-1 and J is TRBJ2-7; D is uncertain. This receptor was identified in a man younger than 35 who received the YFV17D yellow fever vaccine. The CDR3 sequence: CASSEGWSPSSYEQYF. The DNA of the CDR3 is TGTGCCAGCAGTGAAGGTTGGAGTCCGAGCTCCTACGAGCAGTACTTC.